This T cell receptor (beta chain) was identified in a study of T cell responses to AZD1222 COVID-19 vaccine. Repertoires were generated with immunoSEQ multiplex PCR, while TCRdb's copy carries only in-frame clones and drops some. The repertoire holds 80,000 to 95,000 clones, with roughly nine tenths as singletons. CDR3 length: 14 amino acids. Germline V gene lookup returns CDR1 LGHDT and CDR2 YNNKEL (reference sequence). The V segment lost 1 base and the J segment 5 bases; nucleotides outside the gene matches: 4. Notes on the study in general: Spike-specific TCR breadth rose after two AZD1222 doses, and depth rose as well. Females made up more of the donors, who were largely white British, and clonal diversity may have come out too low. After the peak T cell response, and only then, were repertoires sampled. Baseline seropositivity occurred in only a handful of AZD1222 recipients.

About this clone: Its cognate antigen is unknown.

The specimen comprised peripheral blood, sampled 28 days after the second AZD1222 dose. The sequence derives from an adult who received the AZD1222 COVID-19 vaccine. The chain carries TRBV3-1 (or the pseudogene TRBV3-2) and TRBJ2-5, with 7 bases identical to TRBD1. The DNA for the CDR3 is TGTGCCAGCAGCCAAGCAGGGGGTATTGAGACCCAGTACTTC. This encodes CASSQAGGIETQYF.